This TCR beta chain comes out of a study of T cell responses to AZD1222 COVID-19 vaccine. Produced via immunoSEQ multiplex PCR; TCRdb's table is partial and in-frame only. Among about 110,000 clones listed, around 90% were seen once. The length of the CDR3 is 16 residues. Germline V gene data show CDR1 as MGHRA and CDR2 as YSYEKL. The germline V and J ends were trimmed by 1 base and 5 bases, with 17 bases remaining between them. The genes are TRBV4-1 and TRBJ1-1; tentative D call: TRBD1 (5 bases). The input for sequencing was peripheral blood, taken 28 days after the second AZD1222 dose. The clonotype originates from an adult who received the AZD1222 COVID-19 vaccine. The DNA of the CDR3 is TGCGCCAGCAGCCAAGGTCATGGAGGGCGGGGGACTGAAGCTTTCTTT. The encoded protein is CASSQGHGGRGTEAFF.